This record concerns one T cell receptor (beta chain) sequence. Using its own MiXCR run on the 5' RACE reads, TCRdb lists one record per CDR3 protein. The top ten clones hold approximately 6.8% of a sample with 35,000 to 50,000 distinct CDR3 sequences, approximately 22% of them seen once. The CDR3 spans 13 residues. CDR1 is ENHRY, CDR2 SYGVKD, per germline. Trimming pared 10 bases from V and 6 bases from J, leaving 18 bases between. The data are from a study of spatial heterogeneity in lung cancer. Documented time point: blood at routine non-recurrence follow-up after resection. The rearrangement joins TRBV10-3 to TRBJ1-1, with D possibly being TRBD1 (6 bases). The sequence came from a female donor with early-stage non-small cell lung cancer. The sample here was PBMCs, taken at follow-up. The CDR3: CATRGRGGSEAFF. The CDR3 DNA follows: TGTGCCACCAGGGGAAGGGGGGGCTCTGAAGCTTTCTTT.